This T cell receptor beta chain was recorded in a study of blood T cell repertoires in COVID-19. Turning to the study itself: COVID-19 samples from acute and convalescent phases originated in the United States, Italy and Spain. T cells, B-cell-depleted T cells, or PBMCs provided the cDNA or gDNA that served as material.

Some clones are missing from TCRdb's copy, which holds only in-frame ones; the method was immunoSEQ multiplex PCR. The profile shows 200,000 to 300,000 clones, approximately 88% of them singletons. This CDR3 has 14 residues. V was clipped by 3 bases and J by 2 bases, with 10 bases between them. The germline V gene has CDR1 SGHTS and CDR2 YDEGEE. Participants spanned ages about 18 to 100 years and resided in roughly 22 US areas. Membership in each cohort depended on participant-reported clinical history. Sequenced: PBMCs or T cells enriched from blood (not recorded which). V gene TRBV5-8 combines with J gene TRBJ2-3; D is perhaps TRBD1 (5 bases). This clonotype was sampled from a woman between 40 and 55 years old with acute COVID-19. In DNA form, the CDR3 reads TGTGCCAGCAGCTCCGGACATCTCACAGATACGCAGTATTTT. Translation gives CASSSGHLTDTQYF.